This T cell receptor (beta chain) originates from a study of blood T cell repertoires in COVID-19. Study context: COVID-19 samples, acute and convalescent, were from the United States, Italy and Spain. From T cells, B-cell-depleted T cells, or PBMCs came the material, which was cDNA or gDNA.

How the authors handled the data: Estimation of nucleated cell counts was performed using reference gene primer amplification. Only in-frame clones appear in the TCRdb table, and some are missing; sequencing was by immunoSEQ multiplex PCR. V, J and clone size are those of that table, while D and trimming were read from the DNA. The table shows about 100,000 clones, with 65% to 90% occurring only once. V lost 5 bases to trimming and J lost 3 bases, with 14 bases between them. The CDR3 totals 14 residues. Germline-derived CDR1 and CDR2 are LNHNV and YYDKDF (reference sequence). V and J are TRBV15 and TRBJ2-7; D is possibly TRBD1 (6 bases). Sequencing used peripheral blood. The clonotype comes from a man in his 60s with acute or convalescent COVID-19. CDR3 region: CATSFRTAGYEQYF. The CDR3 DNA reads TGTGCCACCAGCTTTCGGACAGCTGGCTACGAGCAGTACTTC.